The source of this T cell receptor (beta chain) is a study of T cell responses to AZD1222 COVID-19 vaccine. Investigators merged groups given second doses at roughly 4 or roughly 12 weeks. Sequenced by immunoSEQ multiplex PCR; TCRdb stores in-frame clones only, minus some. The table shows some 170,000 clones, with about 90% occurring only once. V lost 0 bases, J lost 2 bases, and 4 bases stayed unmatched. The V gene's germline CDR1 is SGDLS and CDR2 YYNGEE. The CDR3 sequence is 16 residues long. This chain uses TRBV9 with TRBJ2-5; 10 bases are shared with TRBD1. The source of this sequence is an adult who received the AZD1222 COVID-19 vaccine. The sequencing here drew on peripheral blood, taken 28 days after the second AZD1222 dose. The CDR3 DNA is TGTGCCAGCAGCGTAGGGGGGACAGGGGAGCAAGAGACCCAGTACTTC. The encoded protein is CASSVGGTGEQETQYF.